The 21 T cell receptor beta chains listed next were all sequenced from one sample in a study of OX40 agonist ivuxolimab in advanced cancers. The receptor library was made with the immunoSEQ multiplex PCR assay. TCRdb re-hosts the immuneACCESS table, in-frame sequences only. Its copies lack some clones; in the studies checked, an unresolved V gene accounts for under half of them, and the cause for the rest is not known. This sample has 30,000 to 35,000 clones in its table, and about 90% of those were observed once. The top ten clonotypes cover roughly 34% of the sample. This sample comprised CD4+ or CD8+ T cells sorted from blood, obtained in a trial of the OX40 agonist ivuxolimab. The receptors originated from an adult with an advanced solid tumor such as melanoma, head and neck, liver or kidney cancer.

The chain couples TRBV28 to TRBJ1-1; TRBD1 agrees at 8 bases. Germline values: CDR1 MDHEN, CDR2 SYDVKM. With V trimmed by 6 bases and J by 10 bases, 13 bases remained unmatched. This CDR3 has 14 residues. The CDR3 nucleotides read TGTGCCAGCAGCCAGGACAGGGTGGTATGGATAGCTTTCTTT. Protein sequence: CASSQDRVVWIAFF.

The chain employs TRBV6-5 and TRBJ2-3, with D tentatively TRBD2 (5 bases). Trimming left V 0 bases short and J 1 base short, with 8 bases between. Germline assignment: CDR1 MNHEY and CDR2 SVGAGI. The CDR3 spans 15 residues. CDR3 residues: CASSYSISGTDTQYF. The DNA for the CDR3 is TGTGCCAGCAGTTACTCGATTAGCGGCACAGATACGCAGTATTTT.

This clone has just a few counts. The rearrangement uses TRBV18 and TRBJ2-7; 9 nucleotides agree with TRBD1. Germline loops: CDR1 KGHSH, CDR2 LQKENI. The CDR3 contains 15 residues. V gave up 3 bases and J gave up 3 bases; unmatched junction bases: 6. The CDR3 loop is CASSPWDRVDYEQYF. CDR3 nucleotides: TGTGCCAGCTCACCGTGGGACAGGGTAGACTACGAGCAGTACTTC.

The genes are TRBV7-2 and TRBJ2-3; 10 bases are shared with TRBD2. V shed 1 base and J 6 bases; nucleotides not matched to a gene: 1. The germline V gene has CDR1 SGHTA and CDR2 FQGNSA. The CDR3 runs to 14 residues. CDR3 coding DNA: TGTGCCAGCAGCTTAGGAGCGGGGGGGGATACGCAGTATTTT. This translates into CASSLGAGGDTQYF. Full variable domain (rest looked up from reference TRBV7-2 and TRBJ2-3): GAGVSQSPSNKVTEKGKDVELRCDPISGHTALYWYRQSLGQGLEFLIYFQGNSAPDKSGLPSDRFSAERTGGSVSTLTIQRTQQEDSAVYLCASSLGAGGDTQYFGPGTRLTVL.

This chain links TRBV19 with TRBJ2-3; 7 bases align to TRBD2. This CDR3 is 14 amino acids long. Losses at the gene ends were 5 bases for V and 7 bases for J; bases not matched to a gene: 9. In germline, CDR1 is LNHDA, CDR2 SQIVND (reference sequence). CDR3 protein: CASSWGEGLNTQYF. DNA of the CDR3: TGTGCCAGTAGTTGGGGGGAGGGGCTGAATACGCAGTATTTT.

This sequence joins TRBV5-1 and TRBJ1-2, with unresolved D. CDR1 and CDR2 (germline): SGHRS, YFSETQ. V was clipped by 2 bases and J by 6 bases, with 8 bases between them. The CDR3 has 12 amino acids. The CDR3 reads CASSFLGDGYTF. CDR3 DNA sequence: TGCGCCAGCAGCTTTTTGGGAGATGGCTACACCTTC.

The chain joins TRBV7-8 to TRBJ2-7; maybe TRBD2 (7 bases). This CDR3 has 14 residues. Germline CDR1 reads SGHVS; CDR2 reads FQNEAQ. The V end was cut by 5 bases, the J end by 1 base, with 12 bases between. In DNA, the CDR3 is TGTGCCAGCAGCATCGGGGGGCCATCCTACGAGCAGTACTTC. This codes for CASSIGGPSYEQYF. The full variable domain, completed using reference TRBV7-8 and TRBJ2-7, is GAGVSQSPRYKVAKRGQDVALRCDPISGHVSLFWYQQALGQGPEFLTYFQNEAQLDKSGLPSDRFFAERPEGSVSTLKIQRTQQEDSAVYLCASSIGGPSYEQYFGPGTRLTVT.

This chain connects TRBV29-1 to TRBJ2-7, with D perhaps assigned TRBD1 or TRBD2 (5 bases each). The CDR3 totals 17 residues. V lost 0 bases, J lost 2 bases, and 20 bases lay in between. Germline V gene sequence: CDR1 SQVTM, CDR2 ANQGSEA. For the CDR3, the DNA is TGCAGCGTTGAAGACCGGGGTTTGAGCGGACATCCCTACGAGCAGTACTTC. Residues: CSVEDRGLSGHPYEQYF.

This clone showed up just once. The chain carries TRBV7-9 and TRBJ2-1, with a tentative D call TRBD2 (6 bases). V lost 1 base, J lost 6 bases, and 16 bases lay in between. From germline, CDR1 is SEHNR and CDR2 FQNEAQ (reference sequence). The CDR3 is made up of 16 amino acids. In DNA form, the CDR3 reads TGTGCCAGCAGCTTAGTAGGGGCGGGAAGGAGCAATGAGCAGTTCTTC. Amino acids: CASSLVGAGRSNEQFF.

The rearrangement joins TRBV15 to TRBJ2-7; the D gene is possibly TRBD1 (5 bases). Germline V CDR1 and CDR2: LNHNV, YYDKDF (reference sequence). Trimming took 0 bases from V and 3 from J, leaving 9 bases between them. The CDR3 is 14 amino acids. The CDR3 here is CATSRDRQYYEQYF. In DNA, the CDR3 is TGTGCCACCAGCAGAGATAGACAGTACTACGAGCAGTACTTC.

The chain recombines TRBV4-3 with TRBJ2-2, with D maybe TRBD2 (6 bases). Germline CDR1 is LGHNA and CDR2 is YSLEER. Between the trimmed V and J ends, which lost 2 bases and 6 bases, there was a span of 13 bases. The CDR3 has 15 residues. This CDR3 reads CASSQYIGTSGELFF. The CDR3 bases are TGCGCCAGCAGCCAATATATTGGGACTTCCGGGGAGCTGTTTTTT.

This clone appeared once. V usage is TRBV7-9 and J usage is TRBJ1-4; D is possibly TRBD1 (5 bases). V lost 7 bases, J lost 5 bases, and 11 bases lay in between. Germline lookup yields CDR1 SEHNR and CDR2 FQNEAQ (reference sequence). CDR3 length: 13 amino acids. DNA of the CDR3: TGTGCCAGCAAGGACACGCTGAATGAAAAACTGTTTTTT. This encodes CASKDTLNEKLFF.

This chain joins TRBV27 and TRBJ2-7, with 13 bases identical to TRBD2. V shed 4 bases, J shed 2 bases, and the junction held 8 bases outside the gene matches. This CDR3 is built from 17 residues. CDR1 MNHEY and CDR2 SMNVEV come from the germline V gene (reference sequence). CDR3 sequence reads: CASSSTGTSGNAYEQYF. CDR3 DNA: TGTGCCAGCAGTTCCACCGGGACTAGCGGGAATGCCTACGAGCAGTACTTC.

The genes are TRBV2 and TRBJ2-7; D may be TRBD1 (6 bases). The CDR3 totals 13 residues. CDR1 and CDR2 from the germline V gene are SNHLY and FYNNEI. The V and J ends lost 7 bases and 5 bases respectively, with 15 bases between them. The CDR3 protein is CASMEDSSNEQYF. The DNA of the CDR3 is TGTGCCAGCATGGAGGACAGTAGCAACGAGCAGTACTTC.

This chain joins TRBV27 and TRBJ2-1; D may be TRBD2 (7 bases). The CDR3 runs to 15 residues. V was cut by 4 bases and J by 4 bases, with 14 bases left in between. Germline assignment: CDR1 MNHEY and CDR2 SMNVEV (reference sequence). The CDR3 region has the DNA TGTGCCAGCAGTTCGGGGGCTAGCGGTTACAATGAGCAGTTCTTC. Its protein is CASSSGASGYNEQFF.

This chain links TRBV7-3 with TRBJ2-5, with D uncertain. V was pared by 2 bases and J by 5 bases, with 15 bases between. CDR1 is SGHTA, CDR2 FQGTGA, per germline. This CDR3 has 15 residues. The CDR3 sequence is CASSLVGTSGETQYF. CDR3 sequence (DNA): TGTGCCAGCAGCTTAGTGGGTACCTCTGGGGAGACCCAGTACTTC.

This sequence joins TRBV7-2 and TRBJ2-1, with 9 positions matching TRBD2. With 6 bases clipped from V and 2 bases from J, the junction kept 8 bases outside the gene matches. Germline V CDR1 and CDR2: SGHTA, FQGNSA. This CDR3 is 16 amino acids long. The DNA for the CDR3 is TGTGCCAGCAGACCCATAGCGGGAGAAGCCTACAATGAGCAGTTCTTC. This encodes CASRPIAGEAYNEQFF.

The chain uses TRBV5-1 and TRBJ2-1, with a possible D match to TRBD2 (6 bases). From germline, CDR1 is SGHRS and CDR2 YFSETQ. The CDR3 is made up of 14 amino acids. Trimming pared 6 bases from V and 9 bases from J, leaving 19 bases between. CDR3 DNA sequence: TGCGCCAGCATCCCAGAGACGGGAGACGGTGAGCAGTTCTTC. Translated: CASIPETGDGEQFF.

This chain uses TRBV6-1 with TRBJ2-1; TRBD1 matches at 8 bases. Per germline, CDR1 MNHNS and CDR2 SASEGT. The CDR3 runs 15 residues. With 6 bases clipped from V and 2 bases from J, the junction kept 6 bases outside the gene matches. CDR3 region: CASRLRGQAYNEQFF. CDR3 DNA sequence: TGTGCCAGCAGACTCAGGGGACAGGCCTACAATGAGCAGTTCTTC.

V is TRBV15 and J is TRBJ1-2; D might be TRBD1 (5 bases). Germline V CDR1 and CDR2: LNHNV, YYDKDF (reference sequence). The CDR3 consists of 15 residues. With 5 bases removed from V and 6 bases from J, the gap between germline ends came to 19 bases. The CDR3 loop is CATSGLGEGNNGYTF. CDR3 DNA: TGTGCCACCAGCGGATTGGGGGAGGGAAATAATGGCTACACCTTC.

The chain combines TRBV10-3 with TRBJ2-2; possibly TRBD2 for D (6 bases). Germline CDR1 ENHRY, CDR2 SYGVKD. Trimming stripped 1 base from V and 6 bases from J, with 15 bases between. This CDR3 comprises 16 residues. CDR3 sequence: CAISEFHSGGAGELFF. The CDR3, as DNA: TGTGCCATCAGTGAGTTTCATAGCGGTGGGGCCGGGGAGCTGTTTTTT.